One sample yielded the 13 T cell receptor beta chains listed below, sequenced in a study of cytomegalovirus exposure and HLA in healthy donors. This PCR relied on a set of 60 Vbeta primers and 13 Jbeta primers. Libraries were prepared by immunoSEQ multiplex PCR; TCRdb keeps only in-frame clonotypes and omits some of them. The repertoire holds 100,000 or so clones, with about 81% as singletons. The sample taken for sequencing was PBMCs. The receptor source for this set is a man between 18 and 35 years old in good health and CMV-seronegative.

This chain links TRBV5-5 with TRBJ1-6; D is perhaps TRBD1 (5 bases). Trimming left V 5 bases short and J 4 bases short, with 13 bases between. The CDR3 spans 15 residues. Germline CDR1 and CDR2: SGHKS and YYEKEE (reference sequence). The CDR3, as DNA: TGTGCCAGCAGTGCGGGGGGGGAATATAATTCACCCCTCCACTTT. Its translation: CASSAGGEYNSPLHF.

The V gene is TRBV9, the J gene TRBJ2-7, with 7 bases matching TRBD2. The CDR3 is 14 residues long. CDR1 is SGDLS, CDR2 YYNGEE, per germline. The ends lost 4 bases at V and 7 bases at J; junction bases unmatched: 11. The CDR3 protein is CASSRREGRREQYF. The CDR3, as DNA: TGTGCCAGCAGCCGAAGGGAGGGCCGGCGGGAGCAGTACTTC. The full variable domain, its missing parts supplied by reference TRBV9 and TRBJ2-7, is DSGVTQTPKHLITATGQRVTLRCSPRSGDLSVYWYQQSLDQGLQFLIQYYNGEERAKGNILERFSAQQFPDLHSELNLSSLELGDSALYFCASSRREGRREQYFGPGTRLTVT.

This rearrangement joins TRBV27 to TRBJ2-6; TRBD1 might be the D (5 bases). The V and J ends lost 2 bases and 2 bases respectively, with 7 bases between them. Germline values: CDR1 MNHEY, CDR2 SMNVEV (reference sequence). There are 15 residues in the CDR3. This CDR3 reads CASSLRGAGANVLTF. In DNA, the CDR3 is TGTGCCAGCAGTTTAAGGGGTGCTGGGGCCAACGTCCTGACTTTC. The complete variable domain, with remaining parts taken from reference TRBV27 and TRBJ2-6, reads EAQVTQNPRYLITVTGKKLTVTCSQNMNHEYMSWYRQDPGLGLRQIYYSMNVEVTDKGDVPEGYKVSRKEKRNFPLILESPSPNQTSLYFCASSLRGAGANVLTFGAGSRLTVL.

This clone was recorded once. CDR3 DNA sequence: TGTGCCAGCACCCGGGACTTGTACTACAATGAGCAGTTCTTC. This gives the protein CASTRDLYYNEQFF. The rearrangement uses TRBV6-5 and TRBJ2-1; possibly TRBD2 for D (6 bases). Germline assignment: CDR1 MNHEY and CDR2 SVGAGI. The V end lost 7 bases, the J end lost 3 bases, and 13 bases lay between the germline ends. The length of the CDR3 is 14 residues.

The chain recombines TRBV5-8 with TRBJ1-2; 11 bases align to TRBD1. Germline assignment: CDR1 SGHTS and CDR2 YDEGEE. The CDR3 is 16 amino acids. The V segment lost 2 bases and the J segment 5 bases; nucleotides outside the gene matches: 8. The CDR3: CASSFSSGTGGYGYTF. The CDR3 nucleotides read TGTGCCAGCAGCTTTTCTTCCGGGACAGGGGGATATGGCTACACCTTC. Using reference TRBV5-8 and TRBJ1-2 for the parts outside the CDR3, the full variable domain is EAGVTQSPTHLIKTRGQQATLRCSPISGHTSVYWYQQALGLGLQFLLWYDEGEERNRGNFPPRFSGRQFPNYSSELNVNALELEDSALYLCASSFSSGTGGYGYTFGSGTRLTVV.

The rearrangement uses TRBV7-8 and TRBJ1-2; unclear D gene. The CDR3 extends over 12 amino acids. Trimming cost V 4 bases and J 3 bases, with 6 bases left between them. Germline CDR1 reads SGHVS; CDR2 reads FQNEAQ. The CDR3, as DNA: TGTGCCAGCAGCTCAAGCGACTATGGCTACACCTTC. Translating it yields CASSSSDYGYTF.

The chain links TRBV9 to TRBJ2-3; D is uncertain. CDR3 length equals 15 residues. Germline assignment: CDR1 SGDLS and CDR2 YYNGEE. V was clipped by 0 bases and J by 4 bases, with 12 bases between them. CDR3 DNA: TGTGCCAGCAGCGTAGAAGTCGCGAGCTCAGATACGCAGTATTTT. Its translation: CASSVEVASSDTQYF.

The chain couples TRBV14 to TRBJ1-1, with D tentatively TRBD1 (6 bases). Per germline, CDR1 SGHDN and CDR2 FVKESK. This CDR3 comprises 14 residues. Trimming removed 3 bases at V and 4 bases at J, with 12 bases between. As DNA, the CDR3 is TGTGCCAGCAGCCAGGGGGCGCGGAGCACTGAAGCTTTCTTT. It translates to CASSQGARSTEAFF.

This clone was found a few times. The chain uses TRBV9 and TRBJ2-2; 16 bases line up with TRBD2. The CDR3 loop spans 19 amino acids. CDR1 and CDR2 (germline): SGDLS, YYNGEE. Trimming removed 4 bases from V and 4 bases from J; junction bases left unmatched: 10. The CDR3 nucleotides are TGTGCCAGCAGCCGGCCGGGACTAGCGGGAGGGCTCAGCACCGGGGAGCTGTTTTTT. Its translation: CASSRPGLAGGLSTGELFF.

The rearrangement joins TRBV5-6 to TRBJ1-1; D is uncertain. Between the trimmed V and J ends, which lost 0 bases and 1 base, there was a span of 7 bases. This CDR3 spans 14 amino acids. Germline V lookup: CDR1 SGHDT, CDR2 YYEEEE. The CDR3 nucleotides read TGTGCCAGCAGCTTGGCGAGGAGGAACACTGAAGCTTTCTTT. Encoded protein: CASSLARRNTEAFF. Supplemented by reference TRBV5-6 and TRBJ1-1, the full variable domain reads DAGVTQSPTHLIKTRGQQVTLRCSPKSGHDTVSWYQQALGQGPQFIFQYYEEEERQRGNFPDRFSGHQFPNYSSELNVNALLLGDSALYLCASSLARRNTEAFFGQGTRLTVV.

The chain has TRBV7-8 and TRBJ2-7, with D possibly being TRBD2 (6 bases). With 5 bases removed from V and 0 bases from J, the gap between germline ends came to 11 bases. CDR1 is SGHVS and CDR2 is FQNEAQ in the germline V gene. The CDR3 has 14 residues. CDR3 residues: CASSPNSGSYEQYF. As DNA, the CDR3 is TGTGCCAGCAGCCCCAATAGCGGCTCCTACGAGCAGTACTTC.

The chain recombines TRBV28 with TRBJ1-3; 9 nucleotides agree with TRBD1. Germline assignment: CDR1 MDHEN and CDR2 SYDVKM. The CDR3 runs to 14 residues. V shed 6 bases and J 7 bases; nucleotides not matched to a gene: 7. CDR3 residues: CASSQDRGRNTIYF. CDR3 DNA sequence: TGTGCCAGCAGCCAGGACAGGGGAAGGAACACCATATATTTT.

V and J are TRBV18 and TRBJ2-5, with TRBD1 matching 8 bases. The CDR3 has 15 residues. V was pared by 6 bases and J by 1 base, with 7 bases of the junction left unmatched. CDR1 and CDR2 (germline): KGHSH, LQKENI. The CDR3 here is CASSRGQAGQETQYF. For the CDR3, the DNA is TGTGCCAGCTCCAGGGGACAGGCGGGCCAAGAGACCCAGTACTTC. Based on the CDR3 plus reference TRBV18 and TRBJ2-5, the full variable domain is NAGVMQNPRHLVRRRGQEARLRCSPMKGHSHVYWYRQLPEEGLKFMVYLQKENIIDESGMPKERFSAEFPKEGPSILRIQQVVRGDSAAYFCASSRGQAGQETQYFGPGTRLLVL.